This T cell receptor beta chain was captured by sequencing in a study of shared clonotypes between healthy human individuals. As for the study in general: Per donor, CD8 memory used one plate, CD8 naive used two, CD4 memory used three and CD4 naive used three. Overall study findings and caveats: Estimated richness was generally greater in naive than memory subsets. Shared clonotypes: 4.5% to 5% naive CD4, about 3.3% naive CD8, less than 2.5% memory CD4, 0.4% memory CD8.

This table comes from immunoSEQ multiplex PCR, and its TCRdb copy is limited to in-frame clones, with some not included. The top ten hold around 0.14% of the sample, which has roughly 2.5 million clones, more than 80% seen once. The CDR3 loop spans 18 amino acids. Germline lookup yields CDR1 SGHTA and CDR2 FQGNSA. J was trimmed by 5 bases and V by 5 bases; bases with no gene match: 12. CD4+ cell separation produced CD45RA+ naive and CD45RA-negative memory subsets. In regard to this clone: What it recognizes is unknown.

The chain uses TRBV7-2 and TRBJ2-5, with 15 bases identical to TRBD2. The sequencing input was naive CD4+ T cells sorted from blood. As for subset: CD45RA+ positively selected. This receptor was identified in a man aged 18 to 30 in good health. CDR3 DNA: TGTGCCAGCAGCCTCCCGGGACTAGCGGGAGGAAAACAGGAGACCCAGTACTTC. Translation gives CASSLPGLAGGKQETQYF. The variable domain in full, with the rest retrieved from reference TRBV7-2 and TRBJ2-5, is GAGVSQSPSNKVTEKGKDVELRCDPISGHTALYWYRQSLGQGLEFLIYFQGNSAPDKSGLPSDRFSAERTGGSVSTLTIQRTQQEDSAVYLCASSLPGLAGGKQETQYFGPGTRLLVL.